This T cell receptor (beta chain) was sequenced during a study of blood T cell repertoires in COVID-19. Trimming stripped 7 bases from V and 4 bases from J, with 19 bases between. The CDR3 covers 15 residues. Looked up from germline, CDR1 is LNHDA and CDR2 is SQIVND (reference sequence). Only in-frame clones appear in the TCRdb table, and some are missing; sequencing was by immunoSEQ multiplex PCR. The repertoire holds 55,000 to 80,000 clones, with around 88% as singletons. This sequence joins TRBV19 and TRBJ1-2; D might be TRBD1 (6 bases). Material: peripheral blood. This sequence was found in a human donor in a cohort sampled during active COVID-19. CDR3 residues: CASIQSGVGAYGYTF. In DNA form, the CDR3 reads TGTGCCAGTATCCAATCAGGGGTCGGGGCCTATGGCTACACCTTC.